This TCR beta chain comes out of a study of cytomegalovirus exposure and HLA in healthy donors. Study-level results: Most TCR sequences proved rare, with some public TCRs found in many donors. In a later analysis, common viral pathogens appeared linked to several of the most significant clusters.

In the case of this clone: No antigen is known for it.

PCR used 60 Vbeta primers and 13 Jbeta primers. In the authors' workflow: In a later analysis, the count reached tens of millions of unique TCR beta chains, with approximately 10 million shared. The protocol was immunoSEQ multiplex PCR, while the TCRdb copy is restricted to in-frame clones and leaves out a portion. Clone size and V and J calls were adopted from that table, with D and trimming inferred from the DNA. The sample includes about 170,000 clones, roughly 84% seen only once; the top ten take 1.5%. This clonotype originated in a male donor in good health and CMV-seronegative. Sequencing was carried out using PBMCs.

The CDR3 DNA reads as TGTGCCAGCAGTAGTAGTATCCGGGAGCAGTACTTC. Amino acids: CASSSSIREQYF. The rearrangement joins TRBV6-5 to TRBJ2-7; no reliable D call. Germline V gene sequence: CDR1 MNHEY, CDR2 SVGAGI. V lost 5 bases, J lost 7 bases, and 12 bases lay in between. The CDR3 spans 12 residues.